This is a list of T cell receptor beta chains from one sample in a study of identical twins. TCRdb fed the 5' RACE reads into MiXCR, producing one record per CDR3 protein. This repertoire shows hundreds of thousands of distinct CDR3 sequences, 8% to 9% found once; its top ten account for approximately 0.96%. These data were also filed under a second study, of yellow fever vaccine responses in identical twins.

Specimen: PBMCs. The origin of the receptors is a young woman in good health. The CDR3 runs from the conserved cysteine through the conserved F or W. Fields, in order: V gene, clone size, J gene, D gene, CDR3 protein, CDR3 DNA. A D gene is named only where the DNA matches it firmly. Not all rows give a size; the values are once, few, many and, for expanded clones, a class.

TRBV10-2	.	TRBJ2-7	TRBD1	CASSDNVQGAYEQYF	TGCGCCAGCAGTGACAACGTACAGGGGGCCTACGAGCAGTACTTC
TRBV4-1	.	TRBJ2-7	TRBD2	CASRRGAGGGEYEQYF	TGCGCCAGCAGGAGGGGGGCGGGAGGGGGAGAATACGAGCAGTACTTC
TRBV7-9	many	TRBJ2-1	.	CASSSHGTSPYNEQFF	TGTGCCAGCAGCTCGCACGGGACGTCCCCCTACAATGAGCAGTTCTTC
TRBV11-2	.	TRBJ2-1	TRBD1	CASSLVQGATYNEQFF	TGTGCCAGCAGCTTAGTTCAGGGGGCTACCTACAATGAGCAGTTCTTC
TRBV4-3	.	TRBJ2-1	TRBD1	CASSLGDREGEQFF	TGCGCCAGCAGCCTAGGGGACAGGGAGGGTGAGCAGTTCTTC
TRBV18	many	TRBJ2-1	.	CASSPSQGYEQFF	TGTGCCAGCTCACCGAGCCAGGGATATGAGCAGTTCTTC
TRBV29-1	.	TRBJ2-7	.	CSVESGPNEQYF	TGCAGCGTTGAAAGCGGGCCCAACGAGCAGTACTTC
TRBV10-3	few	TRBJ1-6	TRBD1	CAISPAGGSYNSPLHF	TGTGCCATCAGTCCGGCAGGGGGGTCCTATAATTCACCCCTCCACTTT
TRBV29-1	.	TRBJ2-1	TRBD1	CSVGRDSHNEQFF	TGCAGCGTTGGTCGGGACAGTCACAATGAGCAGTTCTTC
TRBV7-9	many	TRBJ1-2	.	CASSLKDSLSTYGYTF	TGTGCCAGCAGCTTAAAGGACAGTCTTTCTACCTATGGCTACACCTTC
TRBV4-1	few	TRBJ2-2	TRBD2	CASSQEAVRGVGELFF	TGCGCCAGCAGCCAAGAAGCTGTTCGGGGGGTCGGGGAGCTGTTTTTT
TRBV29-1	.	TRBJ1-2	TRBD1	CSVLDRYYGYTF	TGCAGCGTCCTGGACAGGTACTATGGCTACACCTTC
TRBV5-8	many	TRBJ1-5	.	CASSFTYQPQHF	TGTGCCAGCAGCTTTACGTATCAGCCCCAGCATTTT
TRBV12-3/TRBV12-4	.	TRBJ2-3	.	CASSTVTDTQYF	TGTGCCAGTTCGACAGTCACAGATACGCAGTATTTT
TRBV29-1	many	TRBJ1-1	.	CSVGEGYTEAFF	TGCAGCGTTGGTGAGGGGTACACTGAAGCTTTCTTT
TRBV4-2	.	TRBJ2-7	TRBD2	CASSQALAETYEQYF	TGTGCCAGCAGCCAAGCCCTAGCGGAAACCTACGAGCAGTACTTC
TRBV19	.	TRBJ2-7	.	CASSIAELTYEQYF	TGTGCCAGTAGTATTGCAGAACTTACCTACGAGCAGTACTTC
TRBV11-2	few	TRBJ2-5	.	CASSTGIEETQYF	TGTGCCAGCAGCACTGGGATTGAAGAGACCCAGTACTTC
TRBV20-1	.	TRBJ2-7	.	CSALPGSYEQYF	TGCAGTGCTCTCCCGGGCTCCTACGAGCAGTACTTC
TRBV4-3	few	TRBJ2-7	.	CASSQDQGSSYEQYF	TGCGCCAGCAGCCAAGATCAGGGGAGCTCCTACGAGCAGTACTTC
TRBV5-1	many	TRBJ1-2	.	CASSLEQAIYGYTF	TGCGCCAGCAGCTTGGAACAGGCGATATATGGCTACACCTTC
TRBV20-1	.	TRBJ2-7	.	CSASGKTYEQYF	TGCAGTGCGTCAGGCAAAACCTACGAGCAGTACTTC
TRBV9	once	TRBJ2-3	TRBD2	CASSVVDRRERATQYF	TGTGCCAGCAGCGTAGTAGATCGGCGGGAGCGGGCTACGCAGTATTTT
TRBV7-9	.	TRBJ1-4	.	CASSLVRDMDEKLFF	TGTGCCAGCAGCTTAGTCCGGGATATGGATGAAAAACTGTTTTTT
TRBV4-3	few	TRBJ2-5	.	CASSQEGGALGELLYF	TGCGCCAGCAGCCAAGAAGGGGGTGCGTTGGGCGAATTGCTTTACTTC
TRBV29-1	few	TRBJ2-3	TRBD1	CSGGTGGQYF	TGCAGCGGAGGGACAGGCGGGCAGTATTTT
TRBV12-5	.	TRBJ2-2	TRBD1	CASGFWTGTNTGELFF	TGTGCTAGTGGTTTTTGGACAGGAACTAACACCGGGGAGCTGTTTTTT
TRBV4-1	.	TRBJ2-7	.	CASSPATSSSSYEQYF	TGCGCCAGCAGCCCAGCGACGTCATCGAGCTCCTACGAGCAGTACTTC
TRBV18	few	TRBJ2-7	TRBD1	CASSPGQGAWAYEQYF	TGTGCCAGCTCACCTGGGCAGGGGGCATGGGCCTACGAGCAGTACTTC
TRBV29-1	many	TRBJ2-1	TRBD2	CSAGTSGSGEQFF	TGCAGCGCTGGGACTAGCGGGAGTGGTGAGCAGTTCTTC
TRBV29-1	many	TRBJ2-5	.	CSVSLGVETQYF	TGCAGCGTATCGTTAGGGGTCGAGACCCAGTACTTC
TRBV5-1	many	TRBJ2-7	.	CASSIQGTDEQYF	TGCGCCAGCAGTATCCAGGGTACCGACGAGCAGTACTTC
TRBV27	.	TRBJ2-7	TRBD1	CASSLDRATRQYF	TGTGCCAGCAGCCTAGACAGGGCTACGAGGCAGTACTTC
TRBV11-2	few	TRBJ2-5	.	CASSLGWGGGLPQETQYF	TGTGCCAGCAGCTTAGGGTGGGGAGGGGGACTACCTCAAGAGACCCAGTACTTC
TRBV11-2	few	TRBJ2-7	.	CASSISLDYEQYF	TGTGCCAGCAGCATTTCCCTGGACTACGAGCAGTACTTC
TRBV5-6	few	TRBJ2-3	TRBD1	CASSTLGQGTDTQYF	TGTGCCAGCAGCACCTTAGGACAGGGAACAGATACGCAGTATTTT
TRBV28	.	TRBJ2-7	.	CASSTTRGQVNEQYF	TGTGCCAGCAGTACAACTCGGGGCCAGGTGAACGAGCAGTACTTC
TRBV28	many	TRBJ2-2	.	CASSYSWPGELFF	TGTGCCAGCAGCTACTCTTGGCCCGGGGAGCTGTTTTTT
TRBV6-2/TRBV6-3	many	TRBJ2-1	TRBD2	CASSRTISGIYNEQFF	TGTGCCAGCAGCCGAACGATTAGCGGGATCTACAATGAGCAGTTCTTC
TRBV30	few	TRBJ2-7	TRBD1	CAWRDRDRGSYEQYF	TGTGCCTGGAGGGACCGGGACAGGGGATCCTACGAGCAGTACTTC
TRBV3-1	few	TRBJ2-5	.	CASSQDGVPISETQYF	TGTGCCAGCAGCCAAGATGGGGTCCCGATTTCTGAGACCCAGTACTTC
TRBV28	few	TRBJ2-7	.	CASRTGGARAYEQYF	TGTGCCAGCAGGACTGGGGGGGCCCGAGCCTACGAGCAGTACTTC
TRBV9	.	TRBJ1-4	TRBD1	CASSGRTGPGTNEKLFF	TGTGCCAGCAGCGGACGGACAGGGCCCGGGACTAATGAAAAACTGTTTTTT
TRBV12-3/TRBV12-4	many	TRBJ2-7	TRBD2	CASSFAGLTSGRYEQYF	TGTGCCAGCAGTTTCGCGGGACTCACTAGCGGGAGATACGAGCAGTACTTC
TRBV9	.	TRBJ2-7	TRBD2	CASSVGIGTSGLAGGRNTYEQYF	TGTGCCAGCAGCGTAGGTATCGGCACCTCGGGACTAGCGGGAGGGCGCAACACCTACGAGCAGTACTTC
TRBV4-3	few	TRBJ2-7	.	CASSQRYSSYEQYF	TGCGCCAGCAGCCAACGCTACAGCTCCTACGAGCAGTACTTC
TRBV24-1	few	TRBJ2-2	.	CATSRQVNTGELFF	TGTGCCACCTCTCGGCAGGTCAACACCGGGGAGCTGTTTTTT
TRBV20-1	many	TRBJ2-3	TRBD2	CSASLLRLADADTQYF	TGCAGTGCTAGTTTGTTAAGACTAGCGGACGCAGATACGCAGTATTTT
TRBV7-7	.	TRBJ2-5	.	CASSWTVPCETQYF	TGTGCTAGCAGCTGGACAGTTCCTTGCGAGACCCAGTACTTC
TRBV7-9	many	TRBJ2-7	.	CASSPIDRRDEQYF	TGTGCCAGCAGCCCGATCGACAGGCGGGACGAGCAGTACTTC
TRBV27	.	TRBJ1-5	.	CASRTGWQPQHF	TGTGCCAGCAGGACGGGGTGGCAGCCCCAGCATTTT
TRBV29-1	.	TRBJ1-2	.	CSVEGRFYGYTF	TGCAGCGTGGAGGGACGCTTCTATGGCTACACCTTC
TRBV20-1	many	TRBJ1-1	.	CSARAPIVLFQSPAFF	TGCAGTGCTAGAGCTCCTATTGTTTTGTTCCAGTCGCCGGCTTTCTTT
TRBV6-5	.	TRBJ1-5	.	CASSSGAHSGQPQHF	TGTGCCAGCAGTTCCGGGGCACATTCCGGTCAGCCCCAGCATTTT
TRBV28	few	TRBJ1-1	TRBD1	CASSLPGTGIPEAFF	TGTGCCAGCAGCCTTCCCGGGACAGGGATTCCTGAAGCTTTCTTT
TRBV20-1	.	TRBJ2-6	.	CSARDPEFSGANVLTF	TGCAGTGCTAGAGACCCAGAGTTCTCTGGGGCCAACGTCCTGACTTTC
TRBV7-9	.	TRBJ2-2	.	CASSVTPRYGSDGELFF	TGTGCCAGCAGCGTCACTCCACGCTACGGGTCGGACGGGGAGCTGTTTTTT